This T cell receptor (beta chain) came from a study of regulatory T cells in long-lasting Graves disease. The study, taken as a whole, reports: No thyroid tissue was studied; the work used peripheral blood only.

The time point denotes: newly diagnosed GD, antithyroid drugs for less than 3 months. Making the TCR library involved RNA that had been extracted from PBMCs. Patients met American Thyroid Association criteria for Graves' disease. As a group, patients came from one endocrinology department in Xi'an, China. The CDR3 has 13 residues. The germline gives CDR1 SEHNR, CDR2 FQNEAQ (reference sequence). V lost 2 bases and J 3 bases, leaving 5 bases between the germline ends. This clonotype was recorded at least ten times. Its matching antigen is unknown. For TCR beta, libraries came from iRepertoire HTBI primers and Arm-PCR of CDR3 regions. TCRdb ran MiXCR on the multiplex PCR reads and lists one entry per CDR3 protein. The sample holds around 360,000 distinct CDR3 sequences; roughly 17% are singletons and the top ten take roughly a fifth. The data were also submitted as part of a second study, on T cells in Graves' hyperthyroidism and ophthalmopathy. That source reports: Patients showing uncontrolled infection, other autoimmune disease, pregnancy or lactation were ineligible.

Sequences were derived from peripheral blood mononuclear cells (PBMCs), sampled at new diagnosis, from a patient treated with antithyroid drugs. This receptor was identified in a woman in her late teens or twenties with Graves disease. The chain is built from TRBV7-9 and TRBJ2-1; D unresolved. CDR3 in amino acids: CASSLQVYNEQFF. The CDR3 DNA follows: TGTGCCAGCAGCTTACAGGTCTACAATGAGCAGTTCTTC.